These 11 T cell receptor beta chains originate from one sample sequenced in a study of blood T cell repertoires in COVID-19. Data came from immunoSEQ multiplex PCR; TCRdb stores just in-frame clones and leaves some out. The table has some 170,000 clones, about 90% seen once; the top ten hold roughly 1.2%. The specimen was PBMCs or T cells enriched from blood (not recorded which). The source is a human donor with acute COVID-19. The donor label of this sample is uncertain.

This chain links TRBV6-2 or TRBV6-3 with TRBJ1-5, with a possible D match to TRBD1 (6 bases). V lost 0 bases and J lost 4, with 16 bases in between. CDR3 length: 17 amino acids. Germline lookup yields CDR1 MNHEY and CDR2 SVGEGT. The CDR3 is CASSYSTGGRENQPQHF. CDR3 coding DNA: TGTGCCAGCAGTTACTCGACCGGGGGGCGCGAGAATCAGCCCCAGCATTTT.

The genes are TRBV5-1 and TRBJ2-5, with TRBD1 matching 9 bases. There are 15 residues in the CDR3. The V gene's germline CDR1 is SGHRS and CDR2 YFSETQ. V was clipped by 0 bases and J by 5 bases; unmatched bases: 5. This chain's CDR3 is CASSLEGTGWETQYF. CDR3 nucleotides: TGCGCCAGCAGCTTGGAAGGGACAGGGTGGGAGACCCAGTACTTC.

The chain carries TRBV18 and TRBJ2-5; TRBD1 is a possible D gene (6 bases). From germline, CDR1 is KGHSH and CDR2 LQKENI. The CDR3 is made up of 13 amino acids. V dropped 6 bases and J dropped 4 bases, with 12 bases sitting between them. In DNA, the CDR3 is TGTGCCAGCTCGCAACAGGGACGAGAGACCCAGTACTTC. It translates to CASSQQGRETQYF.

This sequence joins TRBV19 and TRBJ2-1; 7 nucleotides agree with TRBD2. The V and J ends lost 1 base and 2 bases, in that order; junction bases with no gene match: 8. Germline V lookup: CDR1 LNHDA, CDR2 SQIVND (reference sequence). This CDR3 is built from 17 residues. The CDR3: CASSIAYGGGAYNEQFF. CDR3 DNA sequence: TGTGCCAGTAGTATAGCTTATGGCGGGGGAGCCTACAATGAGCAGTTCTTC.

The V and J genes are TRBV24-1 and TRBJ2-2; 10 nucleotides agree with TRBD1. Looked up from germline, CDR1 is KGHDR and CDR2 is SFDVKD. The CDR3 totals 16 residues. The V gene end was trimmed by 5 bases and the J gene end by 3 bases; junction bases not matched to a gene: 5. The CDR3 loop reads CATSVTGTGDTGELFF. The CDR3 nucleotides read TGTGCCACCAGTGTCACCGGGACAGGGGACACCGGGGAGCTGTTTTTT.

The chain combines TRBV13 with TRBJ1-1; D may be TRBD1 (6 bases). This CDR3 has 18 residues. Per germline, CDR1 PRHDT and CDR2 FYEKMQ (reference sequence). The ends were cut back, 4 bases at V and 1 base at J, with 22 bases in the middle. CDR3 DNA: TGTGCCAGCAGCTCCTTACAGGGTACAGGCGGATGGAACACTGAAGCTTTCTTT. Protein product: CASSSLQGTGGWNTEAFF.

The V and J genes are TRBV5-1 and TRBJ2-1, with D possibly matching TRBD1 (7 bases). V lost 2 bases, J lost 4 bases, and 13 bases lay in between. The CDR3 has 15 residues. Germline V gene data show CDR1 as SGHRS and CDR2 as YFSETQ. The CDR3 reads CASSLQGRLYNEQFF. The CDR3 DNA follows: TGCGCCAGCAGCTTACAGGGGAGGTTATACAATGAGCAGTTCTTC. Filled out from reference TRBV5-1 and TRBJ2-1, the complete variable domain reads KAGVTQTPRYLIKTRGQQVTLSCSPISGHRSVSWYQQTPGQGLQFLFEYFSETQRNKGNFPGRFSGRQFSNSRSEMNVSTLELGDSALYLCASSLQGRLYNEQFFGPGTRLTVL.

This chain uses TRBV10-3 with TRBJ1-3, with 10 bases lining up with TRBD1. This CDR3 region has 17 residues. Germline V gene lookup returns CDR1 ENHRY and CDR2 SYGVKD. The ends lost 2 bases at V and 7 bases at J; junction bases unmatched: 11. CDR3 sequence (DNA): TGTGCCATCAGTGAGACACTGGACAGGGGGACTCCGAACACCATATATTTT. Translating it yields CAISETLDRGTPNTIYF.

The rearrangement joins TRBV28 to TRBJ2-7; 7 nucleotides match TRBD1. CDR3 length: 15 residues. The J segment lost 3 bases and the V segment lost 6 bases, leaving 11 bases of the junction unmatched. CDR1 is MDHEN and CDR2 is SYDVKM in the germline V gene. For the CDR3, the DNA is TGTGCCAGCAGCTCTCGGACAGGCCGAGACTACGAGCAGTACTTC. Translation gives CASSSRTGRDYEQYF.

The rearrangement links TRBV7-2 to TRBJ2-3; 8 positions agree with TRBD2. The CDR3 consists of 15 residues. Germline CDR1 and CDR2: SGHTA and FQGNSA. The trim removed 4 bases at V and 2 bases at J, leaving 5 bases unmatched. This CDR3 is CASSSGAGATDTQYF. CDR3 coding DNA: TGTGCCAGCAGCTCCGGAGCGGGGGCCACAGATACGCAGTATTTT.

The CDR3 DNA reads TGCGCCAGTCGGGACGCGGGGCCGCGGGATGAGCAGTTCTTC. This sequence encodes CASRDAGPRDEQFF. The rearrangement uses TRBV5-1 and TRBJ2-1; tentatively, D is TRBD2 (6 bases). Trimming shortened V by 8 bases and J by 8 bases, and 20 bases separated the two germline ends. The CDR3 is made up of 14 amino acids. Germline V lookup: CDR1 SGHRS, CDR2 YFSETQ.